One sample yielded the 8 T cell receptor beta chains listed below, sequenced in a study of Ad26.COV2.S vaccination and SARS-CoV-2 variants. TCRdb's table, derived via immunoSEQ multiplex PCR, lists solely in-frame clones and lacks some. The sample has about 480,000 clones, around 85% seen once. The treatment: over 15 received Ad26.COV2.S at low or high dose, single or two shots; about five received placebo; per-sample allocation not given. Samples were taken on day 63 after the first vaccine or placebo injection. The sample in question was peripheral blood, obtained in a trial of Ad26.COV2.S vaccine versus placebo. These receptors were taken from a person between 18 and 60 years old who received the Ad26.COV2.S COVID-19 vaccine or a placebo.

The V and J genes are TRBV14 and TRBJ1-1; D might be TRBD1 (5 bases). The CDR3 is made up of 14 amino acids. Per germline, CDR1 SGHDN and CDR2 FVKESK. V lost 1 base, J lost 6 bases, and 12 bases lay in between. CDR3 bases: TGTGCCAGCAGCCAAGCCTGGGGGTATGCTGAAGCTTTCTTT. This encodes CASSQAWGYAEAFF. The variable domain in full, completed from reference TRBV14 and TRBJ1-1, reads EAGVTQFPSHSVIEKGQTVTLRCDPISGHDNLYWYRRVMGKEIKFLLHFVKESKQDESGMPNNRFLAERTGGTYSTLKVQPAELEDSGVYFCASSQAWGYAEAFFGQGTRLTVV.

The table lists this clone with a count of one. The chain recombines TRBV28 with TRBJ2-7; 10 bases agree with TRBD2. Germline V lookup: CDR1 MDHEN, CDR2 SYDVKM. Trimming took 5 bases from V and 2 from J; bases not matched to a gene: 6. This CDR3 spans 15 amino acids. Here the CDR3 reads CASSPGTSVPYEQYF. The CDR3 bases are TGTGCCAGCAGTCCCGGGACTAGCGTACCCTACGAGCAGTACTTC.

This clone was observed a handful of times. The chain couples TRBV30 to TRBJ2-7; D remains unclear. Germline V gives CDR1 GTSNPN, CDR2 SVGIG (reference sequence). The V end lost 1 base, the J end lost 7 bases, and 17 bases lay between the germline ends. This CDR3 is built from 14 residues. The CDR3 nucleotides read TGTGCCTGGAGTGACGGCGGCCCTTATGATGAGCAGTACTTC. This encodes CAWSDGGPYDEQYF.

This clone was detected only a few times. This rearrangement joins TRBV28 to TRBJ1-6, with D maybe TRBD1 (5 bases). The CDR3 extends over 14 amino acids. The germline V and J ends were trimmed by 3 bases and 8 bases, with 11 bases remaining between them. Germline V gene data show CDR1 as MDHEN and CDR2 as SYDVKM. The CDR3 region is CASSFPGLYSPLHF. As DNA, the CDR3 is TGTGCCAGCAGTTTCCCAGGGTTGTATTCACCCCTCCACTTT.

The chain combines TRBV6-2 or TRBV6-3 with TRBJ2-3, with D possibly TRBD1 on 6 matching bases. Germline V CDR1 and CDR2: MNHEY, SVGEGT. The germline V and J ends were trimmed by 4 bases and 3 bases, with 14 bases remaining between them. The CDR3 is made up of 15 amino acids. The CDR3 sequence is CASSWGRGETDTQYF. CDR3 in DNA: TGTGCCAGCAGTTGGGGCAGGGGAGAGACAGATACGCAGTATTTT.

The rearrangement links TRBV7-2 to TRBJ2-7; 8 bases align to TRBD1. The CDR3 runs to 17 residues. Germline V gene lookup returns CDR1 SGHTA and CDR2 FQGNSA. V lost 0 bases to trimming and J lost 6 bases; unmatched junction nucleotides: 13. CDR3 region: CASSLAPRGTGFREQYF. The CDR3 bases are TGTGCCAGCAGCTTAGCCCCCAGGGGGACAGGTTTTCGCGAGCAGTACTTC.

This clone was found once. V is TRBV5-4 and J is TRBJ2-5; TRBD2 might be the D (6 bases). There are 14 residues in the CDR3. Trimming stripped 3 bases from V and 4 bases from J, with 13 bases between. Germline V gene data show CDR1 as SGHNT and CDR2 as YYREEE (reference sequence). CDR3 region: CASSSQTSLETQYF. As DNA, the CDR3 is TGTGCCAGCAGCTCACAGACTAGTTTAGAGACCCAGTACTTC.

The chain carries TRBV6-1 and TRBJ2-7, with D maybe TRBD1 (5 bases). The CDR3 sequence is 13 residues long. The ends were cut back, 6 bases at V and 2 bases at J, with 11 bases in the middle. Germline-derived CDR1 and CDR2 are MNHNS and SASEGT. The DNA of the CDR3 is TGTGCCAGCAGAGACGACAGAACCTACGAGCAGTACTTC. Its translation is CASRDDRTYEQYF.